These 9 T cell receptor beta chains share one sample of origin, sequenced in a study of cytomegalovirus exposure and HLA in healthy donors. It was with 60 Vbeta and 13 Jbeta primers that the PCR ran. Sequenced by immunoSEQ multiplex PCR; TCRdb stores in-frame clones only, minus some. The data show roughly 140,000 clones, more than 65% seen once. Sequenced: PBMCs. The receptors were sampled from a man in his thirties or forties in good health and CMV-seropositive.

The J gene is TRBJ2-7, the V gene TRBV30; 7 nucleotides line up with TRBD1. CDR3 size: 11 residues. Germline V gene lookup returns CDR1 GTSNPN and CDR2 SVGIG (reference sequence). The junction had 0 bases not matched to a gene; V was cut back by 5 bases and J by 2 bases. CDR3 amino acids: CAWDRAYEQYF. Written as DNA, the CDR3 is TGTGCCTGGGACAGGGCCTACGAGCAGTACTTC.

As to this clone: Other DNA sequences within the sample encode an identical CDR3. For the CDR3, the DNA is TGCGCCAGCAGCTTGGGACTAGTAACAGATACGCAGTATTTT. Protein sequence: CASSLGLVTDTQYF. This chain uses TRBV5-1 with TRBJ2-3; D possibly corresponds to TRBD2 (6 bases). From germline, CDR1 is SGHRS and CDR2 YFSETQ. The V gene lost 0 bases and the J gene lost 3 bases, with 8 bases spanning the gap. This CDR3 is 14 amino acids long.

The V call is TRBV7-9, the J call TRBJ2-7; no clear D. CDR3 length: 15 amino acids. V lost 1 base, J lost 5 bases, and 15 bases lay in between. In germline, CDR1 is SEHNR, CDR2 FQNEAQ (reference sequence). CDR3 residues: CASSLVWALADEQYF. The CDR3 DNA reads TGTGCCAGCAGCTTAGTGTGGGCTTTGGCAGACGAGCAGTACTTC. The whole variable domain, filled in from reference TRBV7-9 and TRBJ2-7, reads DTGVSQNPRHKITKRGQNVTFRCDPISEHNRLYWYRQTLGQGPEFLTYFQNEAQLEKSRLLSDRFSAERPKGSFSTLEIQRTEQGDSAMYLCASSLVWALADEQYFGPGTRLTVT.

The CDR3 loop reads CASSLVSQGKTYEQYF. The CDR3 region has the DNA TGTGCCAGCAGCTTAGTTTCGCAGGGCAAGACCTACGAGCAGTACTTC. The genes are TRBV11-2 and TRBJ2-7, with D perhaps matching TRBD1 (5 bases). This CDR3 is 16 amino acids long. Trimming left V 1 base short and J 2 bases short, with 15 bases between. Germline values: CDR1 SGHAT, CDR2 FQNNGV.

This chain links TRBV5-1 with TRBJ2-2, with 8 positions matching TRBD1. Germline-derived CDR1 and CDR2 are SGHRS and YFSETQ. The CDR3 is made up of 14 amino acids. The trim removed 3 bases at V and 7 bases at J, leaving 5 bases unmatched. The CDR3 DNA reads TGCGCCAGCAGCTCCCAGGGGGCCGGCGGGGAGCTGTTTTTT. This codes for CASSSQGAGGELFF.

V gene TRBV19 combines with J gene TRBJ1-6; D is uncertain. The ends were cut back, 5 bases at V and 6 bases at J, with 14 bases in the middle. Germline CDR1 and CDR2: LNHDA and SQIVND (reference sequence). The CDR3 contains 15 residues. The CDR3 DNA follows: TGTGCCAGTAGTTACGGAGCCACTCTTAATTCACCCCTCCACTTT. Protein: CASSYGATLNSPLHF.

This chain connects TRBV27 to TRBJ2-6; D is ambiguous. V was trimmed by 7 bases and J by 0 bases, leaving 13 bases between them. Germline CDR1 and CDR2: MNHEY and SMNVEV (reference sequence). CDR3 size: 16 residues. This CDR3 reads CASTLQLSSGANVLTF. CDR3 nucleotide sequence: TGTGCCAGCACCCTACAGTTATCCTCTGGGGCCAACGTCCTGACTTTC.

V gene TRBV6-6 combines with J gene TRBJ2-7; possible D gene TRBD1, 6 bases. The germline gives CDR1 MNHNY, CDR2 SVGAGI (reference sequence). Trimming cost V 4 bases and J 2 bases, with 18 bases left between them. The CDR3 loop spans 16 amino acids. CDR3 loop: CASSSPQDRNPYEQYF. CDR3 coding DNA: TGTGCCAGCAGTTCCCCCCAGGACAGAAATCCCTACGAGCAGTACTTC.

The rearrangement uses TRBV6-4 and TRBJ2-7; D may be TRBD2 (5 bases). Germline-derived CDR1 and CDR2 are MRHNA and SNTAGT. V lost 4 bases to trimming and J lost 5 bases, with 12 bases between them. The CDR3 has 13 residues. Here the CDR3 DNA reads TGTGCCAGCAGTGCCGGGATCTGGGACGAGCAGTACTTC. It yields the protein CASSAGIWDEQYF.